The 28 T cell receptor beta chains presented below share a single source sample, sequenced in a study of T cell responses to AZD1222 COVID-19 vaccine. Assay: immunoSEQ multiplex PCR; the TCRdb copy retains only in-frame clones and omits some. The table includes 90,000 to 130,000 clones, around nine tenths detected once. This sample comprised peripheral blood, obtained 28 days after the second AZD1222 dose. The receptor set was obtained from an adult who received the AZD1222 COVID-19 vaccine.

The J gene is TRBJ1-2, the V gene TRBV24-1; the D is unclear. CDR3 length equals 14 residues. Germline values: CDR1 KGHDR, CDR2 SFDVKD. The V gene lost 3 bases and the J gene lost 2 bases, with 9 bases spanning the gap. The CDR3 sequence: CATSDTTRNYGYTF. The CDR3 nucleotides are TGTGCCACCAGTGATACGACAAGAAACTATGGCTACACCTTC.

V is TRBV12-1 and J is TRBJ2-7; the table's D call of TRBD2 was not tested on the DNA. TRBV12-1 is termed a pseudogene. There are 19 residues in the CDR3. CDR3 in DNA: TGTGCCAGCAGCCGCGCGGGGGGGCTATATTATAGGCCCTATTACGAGCAGTACTTC. Encoded protein: CASSRAGGLYYRPYYEQYF.

This chain links TRBV28 with TRBJ2-3; TRBD2 is a possible D gene (7 bases). The CDR3 is 15 residues long. Germline V gene lookup returns CDR1 MDHEN and CDR2 SYDVKM. Trimming cost V 6 bases and J 6 bases, with 19 bases left between them. The CDR3 protein is CASSTYLRGADTQYF. CDR3 bases: TGTGCCAGCAGCACCTACCTCCGGGGGGCGGATACGCAGTATTTT.

This clone has only one observation. This rearrangement joins TRBV5-4 to TRBJ2-5; D is unclear. This CDR3 comprises 14 residues. With 0 bases removed from V and 4 bases from J, the gap between germline ends came to 10 bases. Germline CDR1 reads SGHNT; CDR2 reads YYREEE (reference sequence). The CDR3 nucleotides are TGTGCCAGCAGCTTGGCCGCCACACGAGAGACCCAGTACTTC. This gives the protein CASSLAATRETQYF.

This chain joins TRBV2 and TRBJ2-7; D is ambiguous. In germline, CDR1 is SNHLY, CDR2 FYNNEI. V lost 6 bases, J lost 4 bases, and 10 bases lay in between. The length of the CDR3 is 12 residues. CDR3 sequence (DNA): TGTGCCAGCAGGGGCGGATGGTACGAGCAGTACTTC. Its translation: CASRGGWYEQYF.

This chain joins TRBV12-3 or TRBV12-4 and TRBJ2-4; unclear D gene. The CDR3 is 13 residues long. Trimming removed 6 bases at V and 1 base at J, with 7 bases between. The CDR3 is CASSPGAKNIQYF. CDR3 bases: TGTGCCAGCAGCCCGGGTGCCAAAAACATTCAGTACTTC.

J is TRBJ2-3 and V is TRBV5-4; 7 bases fit TRBD1. From germline, CDR1 is SGHNT and CDR2 YYREEE (reference sequence). V trimming: 6 bases; J trimming: 8 bases; junction bases outside the gene matches: 9. The CDR3 has 13 amino acids. DNA for the CDR3: TGTGCCAGCAACCTACAGGGGTTGGGTACGCAGTATTTT. It yields the protein CASNLQGLGTQYF.

The chain has TRBV5-1 and TRBJ2-5; tentatively, D is TRBD2 (5 bases). The CDR3 loop spans 16 amino acids. The ends were cut back, 0 bases at V and 2 bases at J, with 14 bases in the middle. The germline V gene has CDR1 SGHRS and CDR2 YFSETQ. Here the CDR3 DNA reads TGCGCCAGCAGCTTGGAGATTAGCGCCAGGCAAGAGACCCAGTACTTC. Protein: CASSLEISARQETQYF. Combining the CDR3 with reference TRBV5-1 and TRBJ2-5 gives the whole variable domain KAGVTQTPRYLIKTRGQQVTLSCSPISGHRSVSWYQQTPGQGLQFLFEYFSETQRNKGNFPGRFSGRQFSNSRSEMNVSTLELGDSALYLCASSLEISARQETQYFGPGTRLLVL.

V is TRBV5-1 and J is TRBJ2-2, with D possibly TRBD2 on 6 matching bases. Germline CDR1 is SGHRS and CDR2 is YFSETQ. CDR3 length equals 16 residues. V gave up 4 bases and J gave up 7 bases, with 20 bases separating them. The chain's CDR3 is CASSPGGDFRIGELFF. CDR3 nucleotide sequence: TGCGCCAGCAGCCCTGGTGGGGACTTTAGGATCGGGGAGCTGTTTTTT.

The rearrangement joins TRBV6-5 to TRBJ1-1; D is unclear. This CDR3 region has 14 residues. The V end lost 7 bases, the J end lost 0 bases, and 12 bases lay between the germline ends. In germline, CDR1 is MNHEY, CDR2 SVGAGI. CDR3 sequence reads: CASKDDGLNTEAFF. The CDR3 coding sequence is TGTGCCAGCAAGGACGACGGACTGAACACTGAAGCTTTCTTT.

The chain uses TRBV19 and TRBJ1-2, with a tentative D call TRBD1 (6 bases). Trimming stripped 3 bases from V and 6 bases from J, with 11 bases between. The CDR3 totals 13 residues. Germline V gives CDR1 LNHDA, CDR2 SQIVND (reference sequence). The DNA for the CDR3 is TGTGCCAGTAGTATCTCTCACAGGGATGGCTACACCTTC. Its protein product is CASSISHRDGYTF.

The rearrangement links TRBV4-1 to TRBJ2-5; 7 positions match TRBD2. Trimming cost V 1 base and J 3 bases; bases outside gene matches: 5. There are 15 residues in the CDR3. CDR1 is MGHRA, CDR2 YSYEKL, per germline. The CDR3 coding sequence is TGCGCCAGCAGCCAAGCGGGACTACGTAAAGAGACCCAGTACTTC. Translation: CASSQAGLRKETQYF.

The chain carries TRBV7-8 and TRBJ1-6; 10 bases match TRBD1. Looked up from germline, CDR1 is SGHVS and CDR2 is FQNEAQ. V lost 6 bases to trimming and J lost 9 bases; unmatched junction nucleotides: 8. This CDR3 has 15 amino acids. Here the CDR3 reads CASRKGQGLGSPLHF. The DNA of the CDR3 is TGTGCCAGCAGAAAGGGACAGGGGTTGGGTTCACCCCTCCACTTT.

CDR3 coding DNA: TGTGCCAGCAGTTACTGGTTAGCGGGGGGGCGACTTTCTGATACGCAGTATTTT. It codes for CASSYWLAGGRLSDTQYF. The J gene is TRBJ2-3, the V gene TRBV6-2 or TRBV6-3; 11 bases align to TRBD2. Unmatched junction bases numbered 12, after V lost 1 base and J lost 6 bases. CDR1 is MNHEY and CDR2 is SVGEGT in the germline V gene. CDR3 length: 18 amino acids.

V is TRBV9 and J is TRBJ1-3; D is undetermined. Deletions cut 0 bases from V and 2 bases from J, with 12 bases between. The CDR3 totals 16 residues. Germline V gene lookup returns CDR1 SGDLS and CDR2 YYNGEE. CDR3 in DNA: TGTGCCAGCAGCGTAGCTATGGGAGGGCCTGGAAACACCATATATTTT. It translates to CASSVAMGGPGNTIYF.

About this clone: One end of the junction is discordant with germline, which a read error may explain. The chain links TRBV4-1 to TRBJ2-5; TRBD2 matches at 8 bases. The CDR3 contains 15 residues. Germline values: CDR1 MGHRA, CDR2 YSYEKL. As DNA, the CDR3 is TGCGCCAGCAGTCAAGGCGGACTAGCAGGGGAGACCCAGTACTTC. Translation gives CASSQGGLAGETQYF.

The chain has TRBV28 and TRBJ2-7, with unresolved D. Germline CDR1 and CDR2: MDHEN and SYDVKM. The ends were cut back, 4 bases at V and 0 bases at J, with 7 bases in the middle. The CDR3 is made up of 13 amino acids. Here the CDR3 reads CASSSRSSYEQYF. The CDR3 DNA reads TGTGCCAGCAGTTCCCGGAGCTCCTACGAGCAGTACTTC.

The V call is TRBV28, the J call TRBJ1-5; a possible D gene is TRBD1 (6 bases). The CDR3 runs to 16 residues. Trimming took 4 bases from V and 3 from J, leaving 16 bases between them. Looked up from germline, CDR1 is MDHEN and CDR2 is SYDVKM. The CDR3 sequence is CASSSGRGVVNQPQHF. The DNA for the CDR3 is TGTGCCAGCAGTTCTGGTAGGGGGGTCGTCAATCAGCCCCAGCATTTT.

The chain employs TRBV5-1 and TRBJ2-2, with 7 nucleotides matching TRBD2. This CDR3 has 15 amino acids. V gave up 1 base and J gave up 2 bases; unmatched junction bases: 2. The germline V gene encodes CDR1 SGHRS and CDR2 YFSETQ. This CDR3 reads CASSLTTSNTGELFF. The CDR3 DNA reads TGCGCCAGCAGCTTGACGACTAGCAACACCGGGGAGCTGTTTTTT.

V usage is TRBV24-1 and J usage is TRBJ2-2; a possible D gene is TRBD2 (6 bases). V lost 0 bases and J 1 base, leaving 11 bases between the germline ends. This CDR3 has 17 residues. Looked up from germline, CDR1 is KGHDR and CDR2 is SFDVKD. CDR3 region: CATSDLGTGRNTGELFF. The CDR3 DNA follows: TGTGCCACCAGTGATTTGGGAACCGGGAGGAACACCGGGGAGCTGTTTTTT.

V and J are TRBV2 and TRBJ2-7; TRBD1 matches 7 bases. Trimming at V came to 7 bases and at J to 1 base, leaving 4 bases not matched to a gene. Germline V gives CDR1 SNHLY, CDR2 FYNNEI. CDR3 size: 13 residues. CDR3 sequence: CASTRDRSYEQYF. The CDR3, as DNA: TGTGCCAGCACCCGGGACAGATCCTACGAGCAGTACTTC.

CDR3 residues: CASSLWTPATNEKLFF. DNA for the CDR3: TGTGCCAGCTCACTCTGGACACCTGCAACTAATGAAAAACTGTTTTTT. The chain has TRBV18 and TRBJ1-4, with D possibly being TRBD1 (5 bases). Trimming took off 4 bases at V and 0 bases at J, with 12 bases between the two ends. The germline CDR1 and CDR2 sequences are KGHSH and LQKENI. The CDR3 extends over 16 amino acids.

The rearrangement links TRBV15 to TRBJ2-7, with 10 bases identical to TRBD2. The CDR3 spans 18 residues. J lost 3 bases, V lost 2 bases, and 13 bases had no gene match. CDR1 LNHNV and CDR2 YYDKDF come from the germline V gene (reference sequence). This chain's CDR3 is CATSRHTVTSGVFYEQYF. The CDR3 DNA is TGTGCCACCAGCAGACATACAGTAACTAGCGGGGTTTTCTACGAGCAGTACTTC.

The rearrangement joins TRBV3-1 (or the pseudogene TRBV3-2) to TRBJ2-7, with D maybe TRBD2 (5 bases). V lost 8 bases and J lost 2, with 13 bases in between. The CDR3 is 13 residues long. Germline V gene data show CDR1 as LGHDT and CDR2 as YNNKEL (reference sequence). The CDR3 coding sequence is TGTGCCAGCGGGCACGAGGGCCCCTACGAGCAGTACTTC. This encodes CASGHEGPYEQYF.

The V call is TRBV4-1, the J call TRBJ2-7, with 8 bases fitting TRBD1. The germline gives CDR1 MGHRA, CDR2 YSYEKL. CDR3 length equals 14 residues. V gave up 3 bases and J gave up 3 bases; unmatched junction bases: 4. The CDR3 sequence is CASSHRTGNYEQYF. For the CDR3, the DNA is TGCGCCAGCAGCCACCGGACAGGGAACTACGAGCAGTACTTC.

The CDR3 sequence is CASSLVGGGSTDTQYF. Here the CDR3 DNA reads TGTGCCAGCAGCTTAGTTGGGGGGGGGAGCACAGATACGCAGTATTTT. The chain links TRBV11-2 to TRBJ2-3, with 7 nucleotides matching TRBD2. Germline CDR1 and CDR2: SGHAT and FQNNGV. This CDR3 is 16 amino acids long. J was trimmed by 0 bases and V by 1 base; bases with no gene match: 4.

This chain connects TRBV5-1 to TRBJ2-7; 9 bases align to TRBD1. Germline CDR1 is SGHRS and CDR2 is YFSETQ. This CDR3 contains 14 residues. The ends lost 5 bases at V and 6 bases at J; junction bases unmatched: 9. As DNA, the CDR3 is TGCGCCAGCAGGACCGGGACAGGGACTATCGAGCAGTACTTC. Its protein product is CASRTGTGTIEQYF.

The chain employs TRBV4-1 and TRBJ1-1; possibly TRBD1 for D (6 bases). V dropped 4 bases and J dropped 4 bases, with 16 bases sitting between them. Germline values: CDR1 MGHRA, CDR2 YSYEKL. The CDR3 spans 15 residues. The CDR3 DNA reads TGCGCCAGCAGCCCTCTGTTTAGGGGGGGCACTGAAGCTTTCTTT. Protein product: CASSPLFRGGTEAFF.